The 16 T cell receptor beta chains below all came from one sample that was sequenced in a study of T cells in Graves' hyperthyroidism and ophthalmopathy. It was RNA transcripts that yielded the amplified TCR beta CDR3 regions. When the TCR CDR3 underwent first-round RT-PCR, the HTBI primer set was used. TCRdb re-derived calls from the multiplex PCR reads in MiXCR, one entry per CDR3 protein. The table shows about 290,000 distinct CDR3 sequences, with about 16% occurring only once. The sequencing sample was made of blood. Source of these receptors: a woman aged 45-60 years with Graves' hyperthyroidism that later progressed to Graves' ophthalmopathy.

This clonotype has at least ten counts. V usage is TRBV5-1 and J usage is TRBJ2-5; TRBD1 matches at 7 bases. The V gene's germline CDR1 is SGHRS and CDR2 YFSETQ. The V gene end was trimmed by 4 bases and the J gene end by 3 bases; junction bases not matched to a gene: 6. The CDR3 spans 14 residues. CDR3 in DNA: TGCGCCAGCAGCCGTTGGGGGACAGAAGAGACCCAGTACTTC. Translating gives CASSRWGTEETQYF.

This rearrangement joins TRBV9 to TRBJ2-1; D is perhaps TRBD2 (7 bases). V shed 3 bases and J shed 3 bases, with 22 bases lying between them. From germline, CDR1 is SGDLS and CDR2 YYNGEE. The CDR3 has 18 amino acids. The CDR3 DNA follows: TGTGCCAGCAGCGGGGGGGGCGGGCCTAGAATTTTCTACAATGAGCAGTTCTTC. Its translation is CASSGGGGPRIFYNEQFF.

Notes on this clonotype: A clone one base away is much larger, so this may be a read error. The V call is TRBV2, the J call TRBJ2-1; D is ambiguous. From germline, CDR1 is SNHLY and CDR2 FYNNEI. This CDR3 is built from 14 residues. CDR3 DNA sequence: TGTGCCAGCAGTGAGGAGCCGTCCTACGATGAGCAGTTCTTC. Translating gives CASSEEPSYDEQFF.

V and J are TRBV15 and TRBJ1-2; D is uncertain. Trimming took 1 base from V and 2 from J, leaving 8 bases between them. The CDR3 has 14 residues. CDR1 LNHNV and CDR2 YYDKDF come from the germline V gene (reference sequence). The chain's CDR3 is CATSRGAFNYGYTF. The CDR3 bases are TGTGCCACCAGCAGAGGAGCGTTCAACTATGGCTACACCTTC. The full variable domain, completed using reference TRBV15 and TRBJ1-2, is DAMVIQNPRYQVTQFGKPVTLSCSQTLNHNVMYWYQQKSSQAPKLLFHYYDKDFNNEADTPDNFQSRRPNTSFCFLDIRSPGLGDTAMYLCATSRGAFNYGYTFGSGTRLTVV.

This clonotype showed up many times. The CDR3 bases are TGTGCCAGCACCTCGACAGGGGGAAACACTGAAGCTTTCTTT. Its protein product is CASTSTGGNTEAFF. The chain uses TRBV12-3 or TRBV12-4 and TRBJ1-1; 9 bases line up with TRBD1. V shed 7 bases and J 2 bases; nucleotides not matched to a gene: 5. The CDR3 length is 14 residues.

This clonotype was seen many times. The chain links TRBV6-2 or TRBV6-3 to TRBJ1-1, with 11 bases fitting TRBD1. The length of the CDR3 is 16 residues. The V and J ends lost 0 bases and 5 bases, in that order; junction bases with no gene match: 5. Per the germline V gene, CDR1 is MNHEY and CDR2 is SVGEGT. CDR3 nucleotides: TGTGCCAGCAGTTACTCGATCGGACAGGGGGCGACTGAAGCTTTCTTT. It encodes CASSYSIGQGATEAFF.

This clonotype showed up just a few times. A much larger clonotype is one base distant, so this may be a read error. V and J are TRBV27 and TRBJ2-7, with D possibly matching TRBD1 (6 bases). Trimming shortened V by 6 bases and J by 0 bases, and 9 bases separated the two germline ends. CDR3 length: 13 residues. Germline V gene lookup returns CDR1 MNHEY and CDR2 SMNVEV (reference sequence). This CDR3 reads CASSRDISYEQYF. The CDR3 coding sequence is TGTGCCAGCAGCCGGGACATCTCCTACGAGCAGTACTTC.

In its sample, this clonotype was seen many times. Here the CDR3 DNA reads TGTGCCAGCAGTCCCACGACTAGCGGGAGGGCAGATACGCAGTATTTT. It is translated as CASSPTTSGRADTQYF. This chain uses TRBV27 with TRBJ2-3, with 14 bases fitting TRBD2. After removal of 5 bases from V and 4 bases from J, the junction contained 5 bases not matched to a gene. There are 16 residues in the CDR3. Per germline, CDR1 MNHEY and CDR2 SMNVEV (reference sequence).

The table lists this clonotype with a few counts. The chain combines TRBV6-1 with TRBJ2-2, with D maybe TRBD1 (6 bases). From germline, CDR1 is MNHNS and CDR2 SASEGT. This CDR3 has 14 residues. Trimming stripped 5 bases from V and 4 bases from J, with 11 bases between. The CDR3 nucleotides read TGTGCCAGCAGTTATGGACAGCTCACCGGGGAGCTGTTTTTT. It yields the protein CASSYGQLTGELFF.

This clonotype was detected ten times or more. The rearrangement links TRBV28 to TRBJ1-2; tentatively, D is TRBD1 (5 bases). Germline V gene lookup returns CDR1 MDHEN and CDR2 SYDVKM. Trimming took 7 bases from V and 4 from J, leaving 10 bases between them. The CDR3 consists of 12 residues. The CDR3 DNA sequence: TGTGCCAGCATGCAAGACAGCTATGGCTACACCTTC. It yields the protein CASMQDSYGYTF.

Comment on this clonotype: Since a much larger clone is just one base distant, this may be a read error. This chain joins TRBV3-1 and TRBJ1-1; tentatively, D is TRBD1 (5 bases). Germline CDR1 is LGHDT and CDR2 is YNNKEL (reference sequence). The CDR3 has 14 amino acids. CDR3: CTSSHSSGITEAFF. The CDR3 DNA reads as TGTACCAGCAGCCACAGCTCAGGGATCACTGAAGCTTTCTTT.

This clonotype was picked up many times. This chain links TRBV7-8 with TRBJ1-2; D gene ambiguous. In germline, CDR1 is SGHVS, CDR2 FQNEAQ. This CDR3 has 14 residues. V was trimmed by 4 bases and J by 3 bases, leaving 12 bases between them. CDR3 loop: CASSSSRAYYGYTF. The CDR3 DNA reads as TGTGCCAGCAGCTCTAGTCGGGCTTACTATGGCTACACCTTC.

The sample holds a few counts of this clonotype. V and J are TRBV24-1 and TRBJ1-2; weak D call: TRBD1 (5 bases). Germline-derived CDR1 and CDR2 are KGHDR and SFDVKD. V shed 6 bases and J shed 4 bases, with 14 bases lying between them. The CDR3 has 14 residues. The chain's CDR3 is CATSPRQRSYGYTF. CDR3 DNA: TGTGCCACCAGTCCAAGACAGCGGAGCTATGGCTACACCTTC.

The table lists this clonotype with many counts. The CDR3: CASSHRSEAFF. The DNA for the CDR3 is TGTGCCAGCAGTCACAGGTCTGAAGCTTTCTTT. The chain recombines TRBV28 with TRBJ1-1, with a tentative D call TRBD1 (5 bases). Germline values: CDR1 MDHEN, CDR2 SYDVKM. Between the trimmed V and J ends, which lost 5 bases and 6 bases, there was a span of 7 bases. The CDR3 spans 11 residues.

This clonotype was seen ten or more times. The rearrangement joins TRBV5-1 to TRBJ2-7; TRBD1 agrees at 9 bases. CDR1 and CDR2 from the germline V gene are SGHRS and YFSETQ. The V gene end was trimmed by 4 bases and the J gene end by 3 bases; junction bases not matched to a gene: 8. This CDR3 has 15 amino acids. The CDR3 reads CASSSSGTGLYEQYF. The CDR3 DNA follows: TGCGCCAGCAGCAGTTCCGGGACAGGGCTCTACGAGCAGTACTTC.

As concerns this clonotype: Possible read error: a much larger clone is one base away. This sequence joins TRBV15 and TRBJ2-7; D is unclear. This CDR3 spans 13 amino acids. V lost 0 bases to trimming and J lost 3 bases, with 6 bases between them. Germline lookup yields CDR1 LNHNV and CDR2 YYDKDF (reference sequence). CDR3 DNA sequence: TGTGCCACCAGCAGAGATTGGGGCTACGAGCAGTACTTC. Translation: CATSRDWGYEQYF. Together with reference TRBV15 and TRBJ2-7, the CDR3 gives the full variable domain: DAMVIQNPRYQVTQFGKPVTLSCSQTLNHNVMYWYQQKSSQAPKLLFHYYDKDFNNEADTPDNFQSRRPNTSFCFLDIRSPGLGDTAMYLCATSRDWGYEQYFGPGTRLTVT.